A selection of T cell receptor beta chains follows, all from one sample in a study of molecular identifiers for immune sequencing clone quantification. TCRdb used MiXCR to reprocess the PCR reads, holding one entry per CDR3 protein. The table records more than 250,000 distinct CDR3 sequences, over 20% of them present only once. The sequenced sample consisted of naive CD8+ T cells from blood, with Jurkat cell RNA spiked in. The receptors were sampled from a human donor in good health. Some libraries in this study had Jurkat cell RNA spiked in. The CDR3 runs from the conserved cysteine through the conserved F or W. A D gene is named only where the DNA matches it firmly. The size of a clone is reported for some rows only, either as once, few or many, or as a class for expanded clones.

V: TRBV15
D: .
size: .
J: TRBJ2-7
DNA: TGTGCCACCAGCAGAGATAGTGGGGGCGAGCAGTACTTC
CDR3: CATSRDSGGEQYF

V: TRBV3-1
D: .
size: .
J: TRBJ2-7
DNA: TGTGCCAGCAGCCCGACGCTGGGAGACGAGCAGTACTTC
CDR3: CASSPTLGDEQYF

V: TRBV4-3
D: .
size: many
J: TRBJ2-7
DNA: TGCGCCAGCAGCCCGGCTAGAGACGGGTTCGAGCAGTACTTC
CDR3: CASSPARDGFEQYF

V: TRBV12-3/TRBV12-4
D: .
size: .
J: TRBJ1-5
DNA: TGTGCCAGCAGTTCATCCACAGCATTCAATCAGCCCCAGCATTTT
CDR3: CASSSSTAFNQPQHF

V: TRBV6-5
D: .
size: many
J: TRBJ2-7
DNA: TGTGCCAGCAGTTACGGGCCGGTCGAGACTAGAAGCTCCTACGAGCAGTACTTC
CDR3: CASSYGPVETRSSYEQYF

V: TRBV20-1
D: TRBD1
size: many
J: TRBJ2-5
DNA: TGCAGTGCCGTGGGACAGAACCAAGAGACCCAGTACTTC
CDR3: CSAVGQNQETQYF

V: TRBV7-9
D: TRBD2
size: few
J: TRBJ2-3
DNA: TGTGCCAGCAGCCCTCCTAGCGGGGGCACAGATACGCAGTATTTT
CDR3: CASSPPSGGTDTQYF

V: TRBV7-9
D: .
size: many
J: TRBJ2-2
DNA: TGTGCCAGCAGCTTCGAGGGGCTAGGCACCGGGGAGCTGTTTTTT
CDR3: CASSFEGLGTGELFF

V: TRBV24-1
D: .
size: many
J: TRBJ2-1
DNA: TGTGCCACCAGTGATCTAGCTCCGGGCCACAATGAGCAGTTCTTC
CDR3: CATSDLAPGHNEQFF

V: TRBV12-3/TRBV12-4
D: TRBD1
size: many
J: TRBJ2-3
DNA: TGTGCCAGCAGTCCGACGACAGGGAGCACAGATACGCAGTATTTT
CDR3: CASSPTTGSTDTQYF

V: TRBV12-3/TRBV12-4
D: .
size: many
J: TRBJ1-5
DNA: TGTGCCAGCAGTTTCACGGGGGCGAATCAGCCCCAGCATTTT
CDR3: CASSFTGANQPQHF

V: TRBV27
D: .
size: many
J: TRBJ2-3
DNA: TGTGCCAGCAGTTTCTTTTTGACAGATACGCAGTATTTT
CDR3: CASSFFLTDTQYF

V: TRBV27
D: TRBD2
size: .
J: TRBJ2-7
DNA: TGTGTCAGCACCCCCAGCGGGGGGGCTCTAAACGAGCAGTACTTC
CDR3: CVSTPSGGALNEQYF

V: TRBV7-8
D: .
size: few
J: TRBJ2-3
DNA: TGTGCCAGCAGTTATGACATTTATGACACAGATACGCAGTATTTT
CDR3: CASSYDIYDTDTQYF

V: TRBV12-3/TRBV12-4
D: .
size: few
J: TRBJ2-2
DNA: TGTGCCAGCAGTTTAGCAGGCCCGTACACCGGGGAGCTGTTTTTT
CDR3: CASSLAGPYTGELFF

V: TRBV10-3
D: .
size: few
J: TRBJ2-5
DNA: TGTGCCATCAGTGAGTTAGGGATCCCAGAGACCCAGTACTTC
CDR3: CAISELGIPETQYF

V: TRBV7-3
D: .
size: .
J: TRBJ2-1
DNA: TGTGCCAGCAGCTTATCCCAGCGGACCTACAATGAGCAGTTCTTC
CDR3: CASSLSQRTYNEQFF

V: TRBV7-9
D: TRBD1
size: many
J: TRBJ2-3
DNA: TGTGCCAGCAGGCACAGGGGAAGCACAGATACGCAGTATTTT
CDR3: CASRHRGSTDTQYF

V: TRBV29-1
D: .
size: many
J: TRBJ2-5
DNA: TGCAGCGTTGAAGATCTACCGACAGAACCTAAGAATACCCAGTACTTC
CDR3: CSVEDLPTEPKNTQYF

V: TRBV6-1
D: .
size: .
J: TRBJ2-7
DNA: TGTACCAGGAGAGGGGGGGAGAGGAACTTC
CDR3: CTRRGGERNF

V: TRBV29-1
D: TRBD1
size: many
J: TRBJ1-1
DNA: TGCAGCGTTGGAGAGGGACAGGGGGCGAAAACTGAAGCTTTCTTT
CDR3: CSVGEGQGAKTEAFF

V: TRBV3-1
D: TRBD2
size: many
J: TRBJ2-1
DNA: TGTGCCAGCAGCCCAACCCTAGCGGGGGAGGAGCAGTTCTTC
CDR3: CASSPTLAGEEQFF

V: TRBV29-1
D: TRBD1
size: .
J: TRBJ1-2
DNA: TGCAGCGTTGAAGGGGGACAGCCTTATGGCTACACCTTC
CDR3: CSVEGGQPYGYTF

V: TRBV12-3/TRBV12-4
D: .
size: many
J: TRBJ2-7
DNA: TGTGCCAGCAGGGAAGGGGGTTCCTTCTACGAGCAGTACTTC
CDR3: CASREGGSFYEQYF

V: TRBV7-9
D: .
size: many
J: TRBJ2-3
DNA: TGTGCCAGCAGCTTAGGAGGGACAGATACGCAGTATTTT
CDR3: CASSLGGTDTQYF

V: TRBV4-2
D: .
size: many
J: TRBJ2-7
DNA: TGTGCCAGCAGCCAAGGCCCCACCTACGAGCAGTACTTC
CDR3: CASSQGPTYEQYF

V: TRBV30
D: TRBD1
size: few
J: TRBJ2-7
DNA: TGTGCCTGGACTCGGACAGGGGGGAGCGAGCAGTACTTC
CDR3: CAWTRTGGSEQYF

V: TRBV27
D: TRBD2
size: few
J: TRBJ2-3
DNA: TGTGCCAGCAGTCCAACTAGCGGGGGGGCCATAGATACGCAGTATTTT
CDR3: CASSPTSGGAIDTQYF

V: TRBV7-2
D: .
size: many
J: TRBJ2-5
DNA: TGTGCCAGCAGCTTAGGAATCCAAGAGACCCAGTACTTC
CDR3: CASSLGIQETQYF

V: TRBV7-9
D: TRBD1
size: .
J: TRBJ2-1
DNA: TGTGCCAGCAGCCCAAAGGACAGGGGGCCATACAATGAGCAGTTCTTC
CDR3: CASSPKDRGPYNEQFF

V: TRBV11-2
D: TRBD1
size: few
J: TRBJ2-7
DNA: TGTGCCAGCAGCGGGAACGACAGGGGGTCCTACGAGCAGTACTTC
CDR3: CASSGNDRGSYEQYF

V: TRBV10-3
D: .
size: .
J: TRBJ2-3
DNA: TGTGCCATCAGTGATCCGACAGATACTAGCACAGATACGCAGTATTTT
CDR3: CAISDPTDTSTDTQYF

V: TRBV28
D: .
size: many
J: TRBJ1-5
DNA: TGTGCCAGCAGCCCTCACACAGCTAGCAATCAGCCCCAGCATTTT
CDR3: CASSPHTASNQPQHF

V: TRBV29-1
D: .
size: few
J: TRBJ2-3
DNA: TGCAGCGTGAGTGGGCACCAGGGTCCTCCTAGCACAGATACGCAGTATTTT
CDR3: CSVSGHQGPPSTDTQYF

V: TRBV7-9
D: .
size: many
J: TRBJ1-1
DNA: TGTGCCAGCAGCTCCCGGGACCGTGACACTGAAGCTTTCTTT
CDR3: CASSSRDRDTEAFF

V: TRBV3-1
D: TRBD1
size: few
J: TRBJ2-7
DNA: TGTGCCAGCAGCCCCAGAAGTTTGGGACAGGGGGCGTCCGAGCAGTACTTC
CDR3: CASSPRSLGQGASEQYF

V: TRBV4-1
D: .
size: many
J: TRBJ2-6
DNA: TGCGCCAGCAGCCCGGACAGCTCTGGGGCCAACGTCCTGACTTTC
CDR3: CASSPDSSGANVLTF

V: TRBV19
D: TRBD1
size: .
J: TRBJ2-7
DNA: TGTGCCAGTAGTATTGGACAGGGGATTTCCTACGAGCAGTACTTC
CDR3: CASSIGQGISYEQYF

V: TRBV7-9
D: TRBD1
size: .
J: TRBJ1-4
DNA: TGTGCCAGCAGCGAGGACAGGCCGCTTCTCGAAAAACTGTTTTTT
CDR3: CASSEDRPLLEKLFF

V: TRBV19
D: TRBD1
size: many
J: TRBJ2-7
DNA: TGTGCCAGTAGAGGGACAGGGTCCTCCTACGAGCAGTACTTC
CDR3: CASRGTGSSYEQYF

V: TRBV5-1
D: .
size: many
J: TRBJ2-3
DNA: TGCGCCAGCAGCTTGGACCGGGGTCGCACAGATACGCAGTATTTT
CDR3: CASSLDRGRTDTQYF

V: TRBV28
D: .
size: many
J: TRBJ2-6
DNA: TGTGCCAGCAGTTTATCCGGGGGCTCACATAGCTCTGGGGCCAACGTCCTGACTTTC
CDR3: CASSLSGGSHSSGANVLTF

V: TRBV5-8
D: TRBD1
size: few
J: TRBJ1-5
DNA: TGTGCCAGCAGCTCCTCACCCCTTGTAACTGGGACAGAGACTTATAGCAATCAGCCCCAGCATTTT
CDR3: CASSSSPLVTGTETYSNQPQHF

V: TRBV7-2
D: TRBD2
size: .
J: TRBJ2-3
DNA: TGTGCCAGCAGCTTCTCAGGGCCGACTAGCGGGACCGTCCCTGATACGCAGTATTTT
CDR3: CASSFSGPTSGTVPDTQYF

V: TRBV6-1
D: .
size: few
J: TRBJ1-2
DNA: TGTGCCAGCAGTGAATTTACATCGGATAACTATGGCTACACCTTC
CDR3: CASSEFTSDNYGYTF

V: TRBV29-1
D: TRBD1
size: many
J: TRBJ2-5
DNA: TGCAGCGCCCATCCGGGACAGGGGAGCCAAGAGACCCAGTACTTC
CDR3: CSAHPGQGSQETQYF

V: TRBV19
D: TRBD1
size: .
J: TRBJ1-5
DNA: TGTGCCAGTAGGCCTGGACAGGGCGGTCAGCCCCAGCATTTT
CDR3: CASRPGQGGQPQHF

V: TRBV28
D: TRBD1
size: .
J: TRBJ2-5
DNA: TGTGCCAGCAGTCCGACGGACAGGGGGCTTGATGAGACCCAGTACTTC
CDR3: CASSPTDRGLDETQYF

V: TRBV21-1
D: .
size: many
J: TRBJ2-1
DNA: TGTGCCAGCAGCAGAAGACCCCTCTACAATGAGCAGTTCTTC
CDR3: CASSRRPLYNEQFF

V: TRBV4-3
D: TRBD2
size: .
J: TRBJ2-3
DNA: TGCGCCAGCAGCCAAGCTCCGACTAGCGGGGGGATCGATACGCAGTATTTT
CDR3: CASSQAPTSGGIDTQYF

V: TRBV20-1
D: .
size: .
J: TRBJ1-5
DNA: TGCAGTGCTAGAGACATGAGGGGGGAACAGCCCCAGCATTTT
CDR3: CSARDMRGEQPQHF

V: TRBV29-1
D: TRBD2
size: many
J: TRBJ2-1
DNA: TGCAGCGTTGAAGATCGGGGAGCGGGAGGGCCGGGGAATGAGCAGTTCTTC
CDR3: CSVEDRGAGGPGNEQFF

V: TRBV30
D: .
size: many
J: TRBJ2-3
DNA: TGTGCCTGGAGGGACGGATCTTACACAGATACGCAGTATTTT
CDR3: CAWRDGSYTDTQYF

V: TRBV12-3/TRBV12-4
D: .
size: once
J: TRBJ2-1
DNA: TGTGCCAGCAGTTCGTTTAAGGGTGAGCAGTTCTTC
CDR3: CASSSFKGEQFF

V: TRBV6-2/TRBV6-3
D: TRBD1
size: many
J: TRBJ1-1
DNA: TGTGCCAGCACCATACAACCGGGACAGGAGAAGAACACTGAAGCTTTCTTT
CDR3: CASTIQPGQEKNTEAFF

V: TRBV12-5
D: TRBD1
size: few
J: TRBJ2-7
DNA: TGTGCTAGTGGTGACGGGTTGGGACAGGGTGCCTACGAGCAGTACTTC
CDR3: CASGDGLGQGAYEQYF

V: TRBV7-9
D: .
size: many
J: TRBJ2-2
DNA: TGTGCCAGCACTCACCCCGGCGGGGTAGCCACCGGGGAGCTGTTTTTT
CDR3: CASTHPGGVATGELFF

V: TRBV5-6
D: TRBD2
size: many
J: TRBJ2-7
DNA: TGTGCCAGCAGCTTATTCGGCGGGGGGAGCGAGCAGTACTTC
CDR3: CASSLFGGGSEQYF

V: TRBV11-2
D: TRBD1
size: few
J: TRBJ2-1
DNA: TGTGCCAGCAGCTTTAGGGACAGGGATGAGCAGTTCTTC
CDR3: CASSFRDRDEQFF